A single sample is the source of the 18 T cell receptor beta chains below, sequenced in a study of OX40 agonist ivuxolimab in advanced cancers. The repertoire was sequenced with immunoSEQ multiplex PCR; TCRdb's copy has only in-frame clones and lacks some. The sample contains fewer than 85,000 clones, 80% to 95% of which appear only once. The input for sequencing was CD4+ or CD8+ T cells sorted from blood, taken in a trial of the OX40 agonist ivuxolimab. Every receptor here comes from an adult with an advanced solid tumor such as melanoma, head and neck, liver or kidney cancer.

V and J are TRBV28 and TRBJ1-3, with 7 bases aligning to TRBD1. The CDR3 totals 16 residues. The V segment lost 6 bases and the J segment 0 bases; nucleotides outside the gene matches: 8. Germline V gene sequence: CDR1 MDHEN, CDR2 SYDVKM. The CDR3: CASSSPTGNSGNTIYF. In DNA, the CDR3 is TGTGCCAGCAGCTCCCCGACAGGGAACTCTGGAAACACCATATATTTT.

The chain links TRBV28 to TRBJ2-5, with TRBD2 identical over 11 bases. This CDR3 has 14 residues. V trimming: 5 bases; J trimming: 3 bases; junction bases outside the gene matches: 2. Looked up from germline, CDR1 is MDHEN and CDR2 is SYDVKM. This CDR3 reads CASSLSGREETQYF. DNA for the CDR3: TGTGCCAGCAGTCTTAGCGGGAGGGAAGAGACCCAGTACTTC.

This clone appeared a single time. The CDR3 is CASSSLDDTEAFF. For the CDR3, the DNA is TGCGCCAGCAGCTCCCTGGACGACACTGAAGCTTTCTTT. V gene TRBV5-1 combines with J gene TRBJ1-1, with unresolved D. Germline-derived CDR1 and CDR2 are SGHRS and YFSETQ. The CDR3 totals 13 residues. V lost 3 bases and J lost 3, with 9 bases in between.

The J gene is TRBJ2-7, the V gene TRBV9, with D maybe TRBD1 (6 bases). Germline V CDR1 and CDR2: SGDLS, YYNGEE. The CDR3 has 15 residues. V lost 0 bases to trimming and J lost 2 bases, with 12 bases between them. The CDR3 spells CASSVGQAPTYEQYF. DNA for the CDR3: TGTGCCAGCAGCGTAGGACAGGCACCTACCTACGAGCAGTACTTC.

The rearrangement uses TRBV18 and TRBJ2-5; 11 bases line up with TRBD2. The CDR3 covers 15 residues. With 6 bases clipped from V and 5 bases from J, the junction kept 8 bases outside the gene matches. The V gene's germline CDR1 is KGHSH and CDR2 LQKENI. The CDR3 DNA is TGTGCCAGCTCGTCGGTAGCGGGAGGGCCGGAGACCCAGTACTTC. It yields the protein CASSSVAGGPETQYF. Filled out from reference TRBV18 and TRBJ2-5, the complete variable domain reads NAGVMQNPRHLVRRRGQEARLRCSPMKGHSHVYWYRQLPEEGLKFMVYLQKENIIDESGMPKERFSAEFPKEGPSILRIQQVVRGDSAAYFCASSSVAGGPETQYFGPGTRLLVL.

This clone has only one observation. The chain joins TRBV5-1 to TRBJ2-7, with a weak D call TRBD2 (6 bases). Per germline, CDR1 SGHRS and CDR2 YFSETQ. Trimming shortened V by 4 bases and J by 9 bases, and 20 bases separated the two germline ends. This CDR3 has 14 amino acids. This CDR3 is CASSPGGDGELQYF. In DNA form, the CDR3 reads TGCGCCAGCAGCCCTGGCGGGGACGGAGAATTGCAGTACTTC. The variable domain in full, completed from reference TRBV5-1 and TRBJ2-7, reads KAGVTQTPRYLIKTRGQQVTLSCSPISGHRSVSWYQQTPGQGLQFLFEYFSETQRNKGNFPGRFSGRQFSNSRSEMNVSTLELGDSALYLCASSPGGDGELQYFGPGTRLTVT.

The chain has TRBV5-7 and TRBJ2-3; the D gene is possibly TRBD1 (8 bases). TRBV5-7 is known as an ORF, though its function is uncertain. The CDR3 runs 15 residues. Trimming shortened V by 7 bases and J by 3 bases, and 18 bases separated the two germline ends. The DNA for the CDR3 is TGTGCCAGCCCCGACGAGCGGGACAGGACAGATACGCAGTATTTT. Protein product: CASPDERDRTDTQYF.

The CDR3 nucleotides are TGTGCCAGCAGTTACTACCTAGCGGAAGAGACCCAGTACTTC. It codes for CASSYYLAEETQYF. V usage is TRBV6-5 and J usage is TRBJ2-5; TRBD2 matches at 7 bases. The CDR3 loop spans 14 amino acids. The J segment lost 3 bases and the V segment lost 1 base, leaving 2 bases of the junction unmatched. Germline loops: CDR1 MNHEY, CDR2 SVGAGI.

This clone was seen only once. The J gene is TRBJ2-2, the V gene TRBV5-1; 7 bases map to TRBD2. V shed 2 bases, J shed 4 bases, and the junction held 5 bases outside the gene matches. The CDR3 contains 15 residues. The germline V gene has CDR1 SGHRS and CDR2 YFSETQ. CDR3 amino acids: CASSFTSELTGELFF. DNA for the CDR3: TGCGCCAGCAGCTTCACTAGCGAACTCACCGGGGAGCTGTTTTTT.

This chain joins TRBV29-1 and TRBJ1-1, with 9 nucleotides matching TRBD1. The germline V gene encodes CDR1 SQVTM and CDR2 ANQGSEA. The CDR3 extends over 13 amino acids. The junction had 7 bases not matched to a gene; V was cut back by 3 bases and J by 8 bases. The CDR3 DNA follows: TGCAGCGTTGATAGGGACAGGGCGGGCGAAGCTTTCTTT. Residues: CSVDRDRAGEAFF.

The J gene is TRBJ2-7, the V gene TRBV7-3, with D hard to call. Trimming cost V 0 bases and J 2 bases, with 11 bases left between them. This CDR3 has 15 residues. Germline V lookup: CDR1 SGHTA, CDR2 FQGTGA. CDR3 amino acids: CASSLTGTTTYEQYF. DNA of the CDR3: TGTGCCAGCAGCTTAACAGGAACTACAACCTACGAGCAGTACTTC.

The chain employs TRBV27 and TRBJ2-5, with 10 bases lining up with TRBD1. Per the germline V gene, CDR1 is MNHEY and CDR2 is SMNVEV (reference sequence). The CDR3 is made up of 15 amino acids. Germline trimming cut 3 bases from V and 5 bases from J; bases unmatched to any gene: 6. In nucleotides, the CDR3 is TGTGCCAGCAGTTTGGCGGGACAGGGGTGGGAGACCCAGTACTTC. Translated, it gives CASSLAGQGWETQYF.

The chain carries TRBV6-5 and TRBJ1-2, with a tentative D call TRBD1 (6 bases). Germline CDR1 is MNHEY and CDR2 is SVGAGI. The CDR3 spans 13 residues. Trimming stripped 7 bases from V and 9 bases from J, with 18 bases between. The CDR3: CASTREGGESYTF. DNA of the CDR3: TGTGCCAGCACCCGAGAGGGGGGGGAAAGCTACACCTTC.

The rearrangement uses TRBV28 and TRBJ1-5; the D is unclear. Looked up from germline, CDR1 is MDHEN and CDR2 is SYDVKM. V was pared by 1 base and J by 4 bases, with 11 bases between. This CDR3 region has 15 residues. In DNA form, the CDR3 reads TGTGCCAGCAGTTTATCAGTCAGCCTAAATCAGCCCCAGCATTTT. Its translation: CASSLSVSLNQPQHF. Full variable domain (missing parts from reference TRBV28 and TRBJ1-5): DVKVTQSSRYLVKRTGEKVFLECVQDMDHENMFWYRQDPGLGLRLIYFSYDVKMKEKGDIPEGYSVSREKKERFSLILESASTNQTSMYLCASSLSVSLNQPQHFGDGTRLSIL.

In nucleotides, the CDR3 is TGCGCCAGCAGTGCATCCGGAGGGGACTCCTATAATTCACCCCTCCACTTT. Translated, it gives CASSASGGDSYNSPLHF. The V call is TRBV10-1, the J call TRBJ1-6; D possibly corresponds to TRBD1 (5 bases). This CDR3 is 17 amino acids long. V gave up 4 bases and J gave up 0 bases, with 13 bases separating them. CDR1 WNHNN and CDR2 SYGVQD come from the germline V gene (reference sequence).

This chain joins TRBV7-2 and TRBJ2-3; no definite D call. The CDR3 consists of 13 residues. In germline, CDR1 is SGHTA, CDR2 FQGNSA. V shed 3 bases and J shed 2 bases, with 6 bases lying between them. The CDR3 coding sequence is TGTGCCAGCAGCTTGCGCCTCACAGATACGCAGTATTTT. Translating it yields CASSLRLTDTQYF. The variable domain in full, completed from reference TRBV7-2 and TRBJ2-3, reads GAGVSQSPSNKVTEKGKDVELRCDPISGHTALYWYRQSLGQGLEFLIYFQGNSAPDKSGLPSDRFSAERTGGSVSTLTIQRTQQEDSAVYLCASSLRLTDTQYFGPGTRLTVL.

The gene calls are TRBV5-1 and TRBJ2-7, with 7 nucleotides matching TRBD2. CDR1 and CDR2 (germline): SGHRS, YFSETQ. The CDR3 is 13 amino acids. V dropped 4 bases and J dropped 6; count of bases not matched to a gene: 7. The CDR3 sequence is CASSPRGGGEQYF. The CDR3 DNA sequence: TGCGCCAGCAGCCCCCGTGGGGGGGGCGAGCAGTACTTC.

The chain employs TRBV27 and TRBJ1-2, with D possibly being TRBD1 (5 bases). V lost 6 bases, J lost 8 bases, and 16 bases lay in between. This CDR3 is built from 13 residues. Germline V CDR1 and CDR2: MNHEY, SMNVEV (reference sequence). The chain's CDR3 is CASRWAAGQGYTF. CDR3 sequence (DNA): TGTGCCAGCAGGTGGGCGGCGGGGCAAGGCTACACCTTC.